The TCR beta chain described here comes from a study of T cells in localized non-small cell lung cancer. Trimming removed 5 bases from V and 0 bases from J, with 13 bases in between. This CDR3 is 14 amino acids long. Germline CDR1 is SQVTM and CDR2 is ANQGSEA. Clones were read by immunoSEQ multiplex PCR, and TCRdb kept only the in-frame ones, dropping some. This table has around 91,000 clones, over 80% appearing once. This clone was seen a single time. Its antigen is not known. Notes on the study in general: Among the tissues sampled, uninvolved adjacent lung had the highest T cell clonality, above tumor. A median of approximately 50 of the top 100 tumor clones appeared in adjacent lung, which was paired and uninvolved. Sequencing, confined to only one tumor region, leaves heterogeneity possible.

This receptor was identified in a man aged 35-69 years with stage I squamous cell lung carcinoma. The sequencing here drew on peripheral blood, taken before any cancer treatment. This chain links TRBV29-1 with TRBJ1-1; no reliable D call. CDR3 region: CSVRQRAMNTEAFF. Here the CDR3 DNA reads TGCAGCGTTCGGCAGAGGGCCATGAACACTGAAGCTTTCTTT.